Each of the 20 T cell receptor beta chains below was sequenced from the same sample in a study of T cell repertoires in cytomegalovirus infection. TCRdb reprocessed the reads with MiXCR, giving one entry per CDR3 protein. The sample shows hundreds of thousands of distinct CDR3 sequences, 31% of them seen only once. Antigens for these TCRs are unknown. Sequenced here: cultured CD8+ T cells from PBMCs, sampled from culture after CMV antigen stimulation. The receptors stem from a human donor in good health (CMV status not recorded). Some clones in this sample may be carry-over from other donors' samples.

This clonotype was recorded a few times. Written as DNA, the CDR3 is TGTGCCAGCAGCGTAGACAGTCTCAATCAGCCCCAGCATTTT. Its protein is CASSVDSLNQPQHF. This chain uses TRBV9 with TRBJ1-5; no reliable D call. Between the trimmed V and J ends, which lost 0 bases and 3 bases, there was a span of 7 bases. CDR1 and CDR2 (germline): SGDLS, YYNGEE. The CDR3 sequence is 14 residues long.

The chain is built from TRBV7-6 and TRBJ2-4; 9 positions match TRBD1. The CDR3 is 13 amino acids. The V segment lost 5 bases and the J segment 7 bases; nucleotides outside the gene matches: 3. Looked up from germline, CDR1 is SGHVS and CDR2 is FNYEAQ. The CDR3 nucleotides read TGTGCCAGCAGCACCGGGACAGGGAACATTCAGTACTTC. Translation gives CASSTGTGNIQYF.

The chain is built from TRBV11-2 and TRBJ2-7; D possibly corresponds to TRBD1 (6 bases). The CDR3 has 15 amino acids. Germline V gene sequence: CDR1 SGHAT, CDR2 FQNNGV. Trimming took 2 bases from V and 1 from J, leaving 12 bases between them. In DNA, the CDR3 is TGTGCCAGCAGCTTAACCCCAACAGGGTCCTACGAGCAGTACGTC. This sequence encodes CASSLTPTGSYEQYV.

This clonotype was counted a few times. The chain links TRBV12-3 or TRBV12-4 to TRBJ1-1; 7 nucleotides agree with TRBD1. This CDR3 has 14 residues. Trimming took 3 bases from V and 5 from J; bases not matched to a gene: 6. CDR3 in amino acids: CASSFEGAKTEAFF. The CDR3 region has the DNA TGTGCCAGCAGTTTTGAGGGGGCTAAAACTGAAGCTTTCTTT.

This sequence joins TRBV5-4 and TRBJ2-3; D unclear. V was cut by 4 bases and J by 3 bases, with 15 bases left in between. CDR3 length equals 15 residues. Germline-derived CDR1 and CDR2 are SGHNT and YYREEE (reference sequence). The CDR3 sequence: CASSQSFLPTDTQYF. The CDR3 DNA follows: TGTGCCAGCAGCCAGAGCTTCTTGCCGACAGATACGCAGTATTTT.

The rearrangement joins TRBV27 to TRBJ2-7; TRBD2 matches 8 bases. J was trimmed by 7 bases and V by 5 bases; bases with no gene match: 10. CDR1 MNHEY and CDR2 SMNVEV come from the germline V gene (reference sequence). This CDR3 has 14 residues. The CDR3 sequence is CASSPSGGAGEQYF. In DNA form, the CDR3 reads TGTGCCAGCAGTCCCTCGGGGGGGGCCGGGGAGCAGTACTTC.

This clonotype turned up a few times. V and J are TRBV15 and TRBJ1-4; perhaps TRBD1 as D (5 bases). V was clipped by 0 bases and J by 6 bases, with 8 bases between them. The germline V gene encodes CDR1 LNHNV and CDR2 YYDKDF (reference sequence). This CDR3 comprises 14 residues. The CDR3 DNA reads as TGTGCCACCAGCAGAGAGAGGGACTATGAAAAACTGTTTTTT. It is translated as CATSRERDYEKLFF.

This chain joins TRBV29-1 and TRBJ1-3; no reliable D call. Germline V CDR1 and CDR2: SQVTM, ANQGSEA. The CDR3 covers 12 residues. The V and J ends lost 6 bases and 5 bases respectively, with 11 bases between them. The CDR3 DNA reads TGCAGCGTACGAACCCGGAGAAACACCATATATTTT. Its translation is CSVRTRRNTIYF.

This rearrangement joins TRBV7-6 to TRBJ1-4, with a weak D call TRBD1 (5 bases). Germline CDR1 and CDR2: SGHVS and FNYEAQ. With 5 bases removed from V and 8 bases from J, the gap between germline ends came to 18 bases. This CDR3 is built from 15 residues. CDR3 DNA: TGTGCCAGCAGCCACGGGACCTCACTAGGGGAAAAACTGTTTTTT. Its protein product is CASSHGTSLGEKLFF.

This clonotype showed up just a few times. The chain links TRBV5-1 to TRBJ2-1; 7 nucleotides match TRBD2. CDR3 length: 16 residues. CDR1 is SGHRS and CDR2 is YFSETQ in the germline V gene. Trimming cost V 4 bases and J 4 bases; bases outside gene matches: 11. CDR3 protein: CASSPEGAGLYNEQFF. The DNA for the CDR3 is TGCGCCAGCAGCCCTGAGGGAGCGGGGTTATACAATGAGCAGTTCTTC.

This clonotype was counted only a few times. The V and J genes are TRBV6-2 or TRBV6-3 and TRBJ2-3; a possible D gene is TRBD2 (6 bases). The CDR3 has 16 residues. Trimming cost V 0 bases and J 4 bases, with 14 bases left between them. Germline loops: CDR1 MNHEY, CDR2 SVGEGT. The CDR3 loop reads CASSYSSTSLADTQYF. The CDR3 DNA sequence: TGTGCCAGCAGTTACTCCTCGACTAGTTTAGCAGATACGCAGTATTTT.

The chain recombines TRBV5-4 with TRBJ1-1, with D hard to call. V was cut by 2 bases and J by 0 bases, with 8 bases left in between. The CDR3 loop spans 14 amino acids. CDR1 SGHNT and CDR2 YYREEE come from the germline V gene (reference sequence). CDR3 bases: TGTGCCAGCAGCTTTGTGACGATGAACACTGAAGCTTTCTTT. Translation gives CASSFVTMNTEAFF. Full variable domain (rest looked up from reference TRBV5-4 and TRBJ1-1): ETGVTQSPTHLIKTRGQQVTLRCSSQSGHNTVSWYQQALGQGPQFIFQYYREEENGRGNFPPRFSGLQFPNYSSELNVNALELDDSALYLCASSFVTMNTEAFFGQGTRLTVV.

The chain recombines TRBV14 with TRBJ2-1; TRBD2 is a possible D gene (5 bases). The germline V gene has CDR1 SGHDN and CDR2 FVKESK. V was cut by 4 bases and J by 5 bases, with 15 bases left in between. This CDR3 contains 15 residues. The CDR3 protein is CASSPRTGMDNEQFF. The CDR3 DNA sequence: TGTGCCAGCAGCCCTAGGACCGGGATGGACAATGAGCAGTTCTTC.

In its sample, this clonotype was seen a few times. This sequence joins TRBV6-1 and TRBJ2-1, with D perhaps matching TRBD2 (6 bases). CDR3 length: 15 amino acids. V lost 1 base and J lost 7, with 14 bases in between. Germline lookup yields CDR1 MNHNS and CDR2 SASEGT. The CDR3 sequence is CASSEVVSGPNEQFF. CDR3 DNA sequence: TGTGCCAGCAGTGAAGTTGTTAGCGGACCAAATGAGCAGTTCTTC.

The gene calls are TRBV12-5 and TRBJ2-5; TRBD2 matches 9 bases. The CDR3 extends over 17 amino acids. V trimming: 3 bases; J trimming: 5 bases; junction bases outside the gene matches: 13. Germline CDR1 LGHNT, CDR2 FRNRAP. The CDR3 region has the DNA TGTGCTAGTGGTTTCACTGCTGAGCGGGGGGCCGGTGAGACCCAGTACTTC. Protein product: CASGFTAERGAGETQYF.

V and J are TRBV5-4 and TRBJ2-7; D is ambiguous. This CDR3 contains 17 residues. Trimming took off 4 bases at V and 3 bases at J, with 23 bases between the two ends. The germline V gene encodes CDR1 SGHNT and CDR2 YYREEE (reference sequence). CDR3 sequence (DNA): TGTGCCAGCAGCCATGCAGTTATGGGGTCCTCCATCTACGAGCAGTACTTC. This gives the protein CASSHAVMGSSIYEQYF.

In regard to this clonotype: One junction end does not reproduce the germline sequence, and a read error may be involved. The rearrangement uses TRBV12-3 or TRBV12-4 and TRBJ1-2; 7 bases line up with TRBD1. The CDR3 totals 13 residues. The CDR3 region is CVSTTGVHYGYTF. The CDR3 bases are TGTGTCAGCACCACAGGGGTTCATTATGGCTACACCTTC.

In this sample, this clonotype turned up a few times. The rearrangement joins TRBV7-6 to TRBJ1-1, with D possibly being TRBD1 (5 bases). This CDR3 is built from 15 residues. Germline V gene sequence: CDR1 SGHVS, CDR2 FNYEAQ. The V end lost 6 bases, the J end lost 0 bases, and 14 bases lay between the germline ends. The CDR3 coding sequence is TGTGCCAGCAGTCGCCCTGGAGGGGTGAACACTGAAGCTTTCTTT. Translation: CASSRPGGVNTEAFF.

This clonotype has ten or more counts. V usage is TRBV7-9 and J usage is TRBJ2-3, with no clear D. Germline CDR1 and CDR2: SEHNR and FQNEAQ (reference sequence). Trimming removed 1 base from V and 2 bases from J, with 10 bases in between. This CDR3 spans 15 amino acids. The CDR3 DNA is TGTGCCAGCAGCTTAGGCCCCCGAGTCACAGATACGCAGTATTTT. It is translated as CASSLGPRVTDTQYF.

The chain employs TRBV7-8 and TRBJ2-7, with D tentatively TRBD1 (5 bases). CDR1 and CDR2 from the germline V gene are SGHVS and FQNEAQ. Deletions cut 2 bases from V and 4 bases from J, with 15 bases between. CDR3 length equals 15 residues. In DNA form, the CDR3 reads TGTGCCAGCAGCTTAAGCCCGACAGTATTATACGAGCAGTACTTC. This sequence encodes CASSLSPTVLYEQYF. The full variable domain, completed using reference TRBV7-8 and TRBJ2-7, is GAGVSQSPRYKVAKRGQDVALRCDPISGHVSLFWYQQALGQGPEFLTYFQNEAQLDKSGLPSDRFFAERPEGSVSTLKIQRTQQEDSAVYLCASSLSPTVLYEQYFGPGTRLTVT.